This T cell receptor beta chain comes out of a study of shared clonotypes between healthy human individuals. Each replicate PCR on the sorted subsets used about 220 ng DNA (around 30,000 T cell genomes). Using immunoSEQ multiplex PCR, the repertoire was profiled, and TCRdb retains in-frame clones only, with some absent. The repertoire consists of hundreds of thousands of clones, with approximately 95% occurring once and the leading ten covering 0.11%. Whole-study findings and limits: Enrolling few donors narrowed the genetic and exposure-history diversity that was represented.

Concerning this clone itself: Its specificity is not known.

It was CD45RO-negative cells, positively selected for CCR7, that made up naive CD8 cells, with terminally differentiated effector memory CD45RA+ cells excluded. The donor population consisted of healthy HIV-negative adults with no recent acute infections or vaccinations. This receptor was obtained from a woman aged 30 to 39 in good health. Sequencing was done on a sample of naive CD8+ T cells sorted from blood.

This chain's CDR3 is CASSTTNEQFF. DNA of the CDR3: TGTGCCAGCAGCACCACTAATGAGCAGTTCTTC. The J gene is TRBJ2-1, the V gene TRBV27; D is uncertain. The length of the CDR3 is 11 residues. V lost 6 bases and J lost 7, with 7 bases in between. In germline, CDR1 is MNHEY, CDR2 SMNVEV (reference sequence).